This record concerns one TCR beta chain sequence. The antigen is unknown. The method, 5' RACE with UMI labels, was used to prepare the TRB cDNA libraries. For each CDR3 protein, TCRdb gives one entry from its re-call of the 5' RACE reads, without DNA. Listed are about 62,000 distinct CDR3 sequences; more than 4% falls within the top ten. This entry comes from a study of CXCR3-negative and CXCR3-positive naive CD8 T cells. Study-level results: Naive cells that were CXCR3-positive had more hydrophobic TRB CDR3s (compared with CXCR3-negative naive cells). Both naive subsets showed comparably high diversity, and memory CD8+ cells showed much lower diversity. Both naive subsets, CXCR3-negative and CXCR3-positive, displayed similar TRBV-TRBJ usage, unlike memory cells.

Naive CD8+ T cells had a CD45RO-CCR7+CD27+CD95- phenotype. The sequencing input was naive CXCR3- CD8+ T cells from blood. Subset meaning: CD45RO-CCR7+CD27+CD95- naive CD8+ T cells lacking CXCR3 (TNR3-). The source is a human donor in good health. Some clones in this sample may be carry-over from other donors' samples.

This CDR3 is CASSSSLAGASHEQFF. The gene calls are TRBV7-9 and TRBJ2-1; as DNA is missing, the TRBD2 call by TCRdb cannot be tested. Germline V CDR1 and CDR2: SEHNR, FQNEAQ (reference sequence). The CDR3 runs to 16 residues.